The 8 T cell receptor beta chains listed next were all sequenced from one sample in a study of HIV-infected patients and healthy controls. In TCRdb, the 5' RACE reads were re-called with MiXCR into one record per CDR3 protein. The top ten clones hold approximately 6% of a sample with around 64,000 distinct CDR3 sequences, 15% to 20% of them seen once. Sequencing was carried out using CD4+ T cells from blood. The receptors here all came from a human donor in good health.

This chain uses TRBV9 with TRBJ1-5; D call uncertain. CDR1 and CDR2 (germline): SGDLS, YYNGEE. Trimming cost V 2 bases and J 5 bases, with 8 bases left between them. The CDR3 sequence is 13 residues long. CDR3 nucleotide sequence: TGTGCCAGCAGCGTCCTTCCCGATCAGCCCCAGCATTTT. Translated: CASSVLPDQPQHF.

This clonotype has just a few counts. The rearrangement joins TRBV7-3 to TRBJ2-3; D is ambiguous. V was pared by 5 bases and J by 4 bases, with 13 bases between. The CDR3 totals 14 residues. Germline CDR1 and CDR2: SGHTA and FQGTGA. The CDR3 bases are TGTGCCAGCAGCCCGCTCCCGGACCCAGATACGCAGTATTTT. As protein: CASSPLPDPDTQYF. Looking up the rest from reference TRBV7-3 and TRBJ2-3 gives the full variable domain: GAGVSQTPSNKVTEKGKYVELRCDPISGHTALYWYRQSLGQGPEFLIYFQGTGAADDSGLPNDRFFAVRPEGSVSTLKIQRTERGDSAVYLCASSPLPDPDTQYFGPGTRLTVL.

This clonotype was picked up a small number of times. The chain uses TRBV20-1 and TRBJ1-5; the match to TRBD1 covers 11 bases. The CDR3 loop spans 15 amino acids. Per germline, CDR1 DFQATT and CDR2 SNEGSKA (reference sequence). After removal of 1 base from V and 6 bases from J, the junction contained 5 bases not matched to a gene. The CDR3 loop is CSARVGQGATQPQHF. CDR3 coding DNA: TGCAGTGCTAGAGTCGGACAGGGGGCGACTCAGCCCCAGCATTTT.

The J gene is TRBJ2-1, the V gene TRBV20-1; maybe TRBD2 (5 bases). V was cut by 3 bases and J by 0 bases, with 15 bases left in between. The CDR3 length is 16 residues. Germline CDR1 and CDR2: DFQATT and SNEGSKA (reference sequence). CDR3 nucleotides: TGCAGTGCTAGCCGAGATCAAGCGGTCTCCTACAATGAGCAGTTCTTC. Its translation: CSASRDQAVSYNEQFF.

The chain links TRBV12-3 or TRBV12-4 to TRBJ2-1; no clear D. V was clipped by 2 bases and J by 10 bases, with 9 bases between them. There are 12 residues in the CDR3. CDR3 nucleotides: TGTGCCAGCAGTTTAATCGGATACGAGCAGTTCTTC. It is translated as CASSLIGYEQFF.

This clonotype was detected many times. The chain is built from TRBV7-9 and TRBJ2-7; 10 bases fit TRBD1. V was clipped by 5 bases and J by 3 bases; unmatched bases: 4. CDR3 length equals 14 residues. CDR1 is SEHNR and CDR2 is FQNEAQ in the germline V gene (reference sequence). CDR3 in DNA: TGTGCCAGCAGCCCCCGGGACAGGGGCTACGAGCAGTACTTC. Translation gives CASSPRDRGYEQYF.

This CDR3 reads CASSPRTGRKAFF. The CDR3 nucleotides read TGTGCCAGCAGCCCACGGACAGGAAGGAAAGCTTTCTTT. V usage is TRBV3-1 and J usage is TRBJ1-1, with 7 bases lining up with TRBD1. In germline, CDR1 is LGHDT, CDR2 YNNKEL (reference sequence). The V gene end was trimmed by 4 bases and the J gene end by 9 bases; junction bases not matched to a gene: 8. This CDR3 has 13 residues.

This clonotype was recorded a few times. The J gene is TRBJ1-5, the V gene TRBV6-2 or TRBV6-3; the match to TRBD1 covers 9 bases. The CDR3 extends over 16 amino acids. Germline V gene data show CDR1 as MNHEY and CDR2 as SVGEGT. With V trimmed by 0 bases and J by 6 bases, 6 bases remained unmatched. DNA for the CDR3: TGTGCCAGCAGTTACTCACGGGGGACAGGGAGTCAGCCCCAGCATTTT. Amino acids: CASSYSRGTGSQPQHF.